Below are 32 T cell receptor beta chains sequenced from a single sample in a study of OX40 agonist ivuxolimab in advanced cancers. Library generation was performed with the immunoSEQ multiplex PCR assay. The clones in this table, taken by TCRdb from immuneACCESS, are in-frame only. Not every clone is retained; where verified, under half of the shortfall comes from an unresolved V gene, and the cause of the rest is unknown. In this sample the table shows fewer than 90,000 clones, around 90% of which occur a single time. Together, the top ten hold roughly 2.5% of the sample. The sequencing here drew on CD4+ or CD8+ T cells sorted from blood, taken in a trial of the OX40 agonist ivuxolimab. Receptors originate from an adult with an advanced solid tumor such as melanoma, head and neck, liver or kidney cancer.

The genes are TRBV7-8 and TRBJ1-4; weak D call: TRBD1 (6 bases). CDR3 length equals 14 residues. CDR1 is SGHVS, CDR2 FQNEAQ, per germline. The V end lost 5 bases, the J end lost 4 bases, and 11 bases lay between the germline ends. This CDR3 reads CASSPGRGNEKLFF. The CDR3 nucleotides are TGTGCCAGCAGCCCTGGCAGGGGTAATGAAAAACTGTTTTTT. Filled out from reference TRBV7-8 and TRBJ1-4, the complete variable domain reads GAGVSQSPRYKVAKRGQDVALRCDPISGHVSLFWYQQALGQGPEFLTYFQNEAQLDKSGLPSDRFFAERPEGSVSTLKIQRTQQEDSAVYLCASSPGRGNEKLFFGSGTQLSVL.

The chain joins TRBV7-9 to TRBJ1-2; D not resolved. Germline CDR1 SEHNR, CDR2 FQNEAQ (reference sequence). Trimming took off 3 bases at V and 4 bases at J, with 9 bases between the two ends. CDR3 length: 13 amino acids. The CDR3 coding sequence is TGTGCCAGCAGCTTTGACTTTAGCTATGGCTACACCTTC. It encodes CASSFDFSYGYTF.

The chain's CDR3 is CASSESRGSTEAFF. The CDR3 DNA reads TGCGCCAGCAGTGAGTCGAGGGGGAGCACTGAAGCTTTCTTT. The chain employs TRBV10-2 and TRBJ1-1; possibly TRBD1 for D (6 bases). Germline V CDR1 and CDR2: WSHSY, SAAADI. Trimming took 0 bases from V and 4 from J, leaving 9 bases between them. The CDR3 sequence is 14 residues long.

The gene calls are TRBV6-5 and TRBJ1-1, with D uncertain. Germline CDR1 reads MNHEY; CDR2 reads SVGAGI. The CDR3 is 13 residues long. Trimming shortened V by 4 bases and J by 1 base, and 7 bases separated the two germline ends. DNA of the CDR3: TGTGCCAGCAGTTGGGCTGAGAACACTGAAGCTTTCTTT. Protein: CASSWAENTEAFF.

The rearrangement joins TRBV14 to TRBJ1-4; D is possibly TRBD1 (5 bases). Per germline, CDR1 SGHDN and CDR2 FVKESK. V was trimmed by 4 bases and J by 8 bases, leaving 11 bases between them. This CDR3 spans 13 amino acids. This CDR3 reads CASSRAGVEKLFF. The CDR3 nucleotides are TGTGCCAGCAGCCGGGCGGGGGTCGAAAAACTGTTTTTT.

The gene calls are TRBV10-3 and TRBJ1-2; D is unresolved. This CDR3 comprises 14 residues. CDR1 is ENHRY and CDR2 is SYGVKD in the germline V gene. Trimming cost V 2 bases and J 2 bases, with 9 bases left between them. The CDR3 coding sequence is TGTGCCATCAGTGAGCATCAGGAAAACTATGGCTACACCTTC. Encoded protein: CAISEHQENYGYTF.

The gene calls are TRBV5-1 and TRBJ2-1; D call uncertain. The CDR3 is 13 residues long. Germline V CDR1 and CDR2: SGHRS, YFSETQ. Trimming left V 5 bases short and J 4 bases short, with 10 bases between. CDR3 amino acids: CASSYNSYNEQFF. In DNA, the CDR3 is TGCGCCAGCAGTTACAACAGTTACAATGAGCAGTTCTTC. The variable domain in full, with the rest retrieved from reference TRBV5-1 and TRBJ2-1, is KAGVTQTPRYLIKTRGQQVTLSCSPISGHRSVSWYQQTPGQGLQFLFEYFSETQRNKGNFPGRFSGRQFSNSRSEMNVSTLELGDSALYLCASSYNSYNEQFFGPGTRLTVL.

V usage is TRBV28 and J usage is TRBJ2-7; D is possibly TRBD1 or TRBD2 (6 bases each). This CDR3 region has 15 residues. V lost 6 bases and J 3 bases, leaving 18 bases between the germline ends. The germline V gene has CDR1 MDHEN and CDR2 SYDVKM. This CDR3 is CASRPPPGAGYEQYF. The CDR3 nucleotides are TGTGCCAGCAGGCCTCCCCCGGGGGCTGGCTACGAGCAGTACTTC.

The chain joins TRBV7-2 to TRBJ1-5, with TRBD1 as a possible D gene (6 bases). The CDR3 has 17 residues. Trimming left V 5 bases short and J 2 bases short, with 19 bases between. From germline, CDR1 is SGHTA and CDR2 FQGNSA. CDR3 nucleotide sequence: TGTGCCAGCAGCCGGGACACAGCCGGGTTGGGCAATCAGCCCCAGCATTTT. Encoded protein: CASSRDTAGLGNQPQHF.

The V call is TRBV10-2, the J call TRBJ1-1, with TRBD1 matching over 7 bases. Looked up from germline, CDR1 is WSHSY and CDR2 is SAAADI. CDR3 size: 14 residues. Trimming took 8 bases from V and 0 from J; bases not matched to a gene: 6. CDR3 sequence reads: CASLPGQMNTEAFF. Written as DNA, the CDR3 is TGCGCCAGCTTGCCGGGACAGATGAACACTGAAGCTTTCTTT.

This chain joins TRBV7-9 and TRBJ1-5, with 7 positions matching TRBD1. CDR3 length: 14 residues. J lost 2 bases, V lost 7 bases, and 5 bases had no gene match. CDR1 SEHNR and CDR2 FQNEAQ come from the germline V gene (reference sequence). CDR3 coding DNA: TGTGCCAGCATGCAGGGGGGAGGCAATCAGCCCCAGCATTTT. This encodes CASMQGGGNQPQHF. Together with reference TRBV7-9 and TRBJ1-5, the CDR3 gives the full variable domain: DTGVSQNPRHKITKRGQNVTFRCDPISEHNRLYWYRQTLGQGPEFLTYFQNEAQLEKSRLLSDRFSAERPKGSFSTLEIQRTEQGDSAMYLCASMQGGGNQPQHFGDGTRLSIL.

V usage is TRBV11-2 and J usage is TRBJ2-5, with 9 positions matching TRBD2. This CDR3 contains 17 residues. The V gene's germline CDR1 is SGHAT and CDR2 FQNNGV. The trim removed 1 base at V and 1 base at J, leaving 7 bases unmatched. The CDR3 loop is CASSLVGGSGGQETQYF. In DNA form, the CDR3 reads TGTGCCAGCAGCTTAGTTGGGGGTAGCGGGGGCCAAGAGACCCAGTACTTC. Full variable domain (outside the CDR3, taken from reference TRBV11-2 and TRBJ2-5): EAGVAQSPRYKIIEKRQSVAFWCNPISGHATLYWYQQILGQGPKLLIQFQNNGVVDDSQLPKDRFSAERLKGVDSTLKIQPAKLEDSAVYLCASSLVGGSGGQETQYFGPGTRLLVL.

The DNA for the CDR3 is TGTGCCAGCAAACGGCGCAGAGACAATGAGCAGTTCTTC. Translation gives CASKRRRDNEQFF. The chain has TRBV2 and TRBJ2-1; D remains unclear. Trimming removed 7 bases at V and 5 bases at J, with 12 bases between. The CDR3 spans 13 residues. CDR1 is SNHLY, CDR2 FYNNEI, per germline.

The chain uses TRBV4-2 and TRBJ1-6, with a possible D match to TRBD1 (5 bases). The CDR3 has 17 residues. Germline CDR1 LGHNA, CDR2 YNFKEQ. V was cut by 1 base and J by 10 bases, with 20 bases left in between. CDR3 nucleotide sequence: TGTGCCAGCAGCCAAGCCCCTCTGGGGCAAAAGCCCTCACCCCTCCACTTT. This gives the protein CASSQAPLGQKPSPLHF.

The chain joins TRBV9 to TRBJ2-1; 10 bases line up with TRBD2. Looked up from germline, CDR1 is SGDLS and CDR2 is YYNGEE. V lost 2 bases and J lost 7; bases outside the gene matches: 6. This CDR3 contains 15 residues. CDR3 nucleotides: TGTGCCAGCAGCGTTAGCGGGGGGCCCCTAAATGAGCAGTTCTTC. This encodes CASSVSGGPLNEQFF.

The chain couples TRBV30 to TRBJ1-5, with D uncertain. The V end was cut by 6 bases, the J end by 0 bases, with 12 bases between. CDR1 and CDR2 from the germline V gene are GTSNPN and SVGIG (reference sequence). The CDR3 has 14 residues. The CDR3 here is CACGNGHSNQPQHF. DNA of the CDR3: TGTGCCTGCGGTAACGGGCATAGCAATCAGCCCCAGCATTTT.

The CDR3 region has the DNA TGTGCCAGCAGCTTACAGGACTCGAGCACAGATACGCAGTATTTT. It specifies CASSLQDSSTDTQYF. The chain recombines TRBV7-2 with TRBJ2-3, with a weak D call TRBD2 (5 bases). Germline V gene lookup returns CDR1 SGHTA and CDR2 FQGNSA. V shed 2 bases and J shed 0 bases, with 9 bases lying between them. CDR3 size: 15 residues.

V and J are TRBV19 and TRBJ1-3; D is perhaps TRBD1 (6 bases). The V gene lost 8 bases and the J gene lost 2 bases, with 16 bases spanning the gap. Per the germline V gene, CDR1 is LNHDA and CDR2 is SQIVND (reference sequence). The CDR3 contains 15 residues. CDR3 amino acids: CASQQTGMPGNTIYF. The CDR3 nucleotides are TGTGCCAGTCAACAAACAGGGATGCCTGGAAACACCATATATTTT.

At least ten counts were recorded for this clone. This chain uses TRBV30 with TRBJ1-1, with 9 bases fitting TRBD1. V lost 3 bases and J lost 6; bases outside the gene matches: 8. The CDR3 sequence is 14 residues long. Germline values: CDR1 GTSNPN, CDR2 SVGIG (reference sequence). This CDR3 reads CAWSPDRGLAEAFF. The CDR3 nucleotides are TGTGCCTGGAGCCCCGACAGGGGGTTGGCTGAAGCTTTCTTT.

This chain connects TRBV7-2 to TRBJ1-2, with 7 bases matching TRBD1. V shed 6 bases and J 8 bases; nucleotides not matched to a gene: 9. CDR3 length: 13 residues. Germline lookup yields CDR1 SGHTA and CDR2 FQGNSA. The CDR3 loop is CASSPGRTGGYTF. DNA of the CDR3: TGTGCCAGCAGTCCCGGACGGACAGGAGGCTACACCTTC.

The CDR3 sequence is CASSKVAVSYEQYF. The CDR3 nucleotides are TGTGCCAGCAGCAAAGTCGCAGTATCCTACGAGCAGTACTTC. The rearrangement links TRBV21-1 to TRBJ2-7; no check of the table's D call, TRBD1, against the DNA was made. TRBV21-1 is tagged as a pseudogene. This CDR3 region has 14 residues.

This clone was detected only a few times. V usage is TRBV30 and J usage is TRBJ2-1; possibly TRBD2 for D (6 bases). V lost 5 bases and J lost 6, with 17 bases in between. The CDR3 is made up of 14 amino acids. The germline CDR1 and CDR2 sequences are GTSNPN and SVGIG (reference sequence). CDR3 coding DNA: TGTGCCTGGTGCCTAGGCGGGGCCCTCAATGAGCAGTTCTTC. Amino acid sequence: CAWCLGGALNEQFF.

This sequence joins TRBV7-2 and TRBJ2-5; a possible D gene is TRBD1 (5 bases). Deletions cut 3 bases from V and 4 bases from J, with 15 bases between. This CDR3 is 15 amino acids long. Germline-derived CDR1 and CDR2 are SGHTA and FQGNSA. The CDR3 loop is CASSFRSGWVETQYF. CDR3 bases: TGTGCCAGCAGCTTTCGGTCAGGGTGGGTAGAGACCCAGTACTTC.

The chain joins TRBV6-5 to TRBJ1-2; the match to TRBD1 covers 8 bases. Per the germline V gene, CDR1 is MNHEY and CDR2 is SVGAGI. Trimming cost V 6 bases and J 7 bases; bases outside gene matches: 10. This CDR3 spans 14 amino acids. CDR3 nucleotide sequence: TGTGCCAGCAGCTCAGAACCGACAGGGGCTGGCTACACCTTC. Amino acids: CASSSEPTGAGYTF.

This clone was detected only once. V gene TRBV29-1 combines with J gene TRBJ1-1; unclear D gene. This CDR3 spans 14 amino acids. Trimming removed 0 bases from V and 0 bases from J, with 8 bases in between. The germline gives CDR1 SQVTM, CDR2 ANQGSEA. CDR3 in amino acids: CSVEESHMNTEAFF. The CDR3 nucleotides are TGCAGCGTTGAAGAGTCTCACATGAACACTGAAGCTTTCTTT. Looking up the rest from reference TRBV29-1 and TRBJ1-1 gives the full variable domain: SAVISQKPSRDICQRGTSLTIQCQVDSQVTMMFWYRQQPGQSLTLIATANQGSEATYESGFVIDKFPISRPNLTFSTLTVSNMSPEDSSIYLCSVEESHMNTEAFFGQGTRLTVV.

The rearrangement uses TRBV28 and TRBJ2-2; TRBD2 agrees at 7 bases. With V trimmed by 2 bases and J by 4 bases, 1 base remained unmatched. The length of the CDR3 is 14 residues. Germline lookup yields CDR1 MDHEN and CDR2 SYDVKM. The CDR3 loop reads CASSLSGVTGELFF. CDR3 DNA sequence: TGTGCCAGCAGTTTAAGCGGGGTCACCGGGGAGCTGTTTTTT.

Only one count was recorded for this clone. CDR3 amino acids: CASSQVATGYYGYTF. The CDR3, as DNA: TGCGCCAGCAGCCAAGTGGCTACAGGGTACTATGGCTACACCTTC. The V and J genes are TRBV4-1 and TRBJ1-2, with a tentative D call TRBD1 (6 bases). Between the trimmed V and J ends, which lost 1 base and 3 bases, there was a span of 12 bases. This CDR3 comprises 15 residues. Germline V gives CDR1 MGHRA, CDR2 YSYEKL.

The chain combines TRBV4-1 with TRBJ1-4; D not resolved. There are 17 residues in the CDR3. The V end was cut by 4 bases, the J end by 0 bases, with 15 bases between. Germline CDR1 and CDR2: MGHRA and YSYEKL. CDR3 nucleotide sequence: TGCGCCAGCAGCCCCCGTGGCAGCCAGGCAACTAATGAAAAACTGTTTTTT. Translation: CASSPRGSQATNEKLFF.

This chain links TRBV28 with TRBJ1-2, with D hard to call. CDR3 length: 14 residues. V was shortened by 3 bases and J by 2 bases, with 10 bases between the two germline ends. Germline V gene lookup returns CDR1 MDHEN and CDR2 SYDVKM. CDR3 amino acids: CASSLPGRNYGYTF. CDR3 coding DNA: TGTGCCAGCAGTTTGCCCGGGCGGAACTATGGCTACACCTTC.

V is TRBV6-1 and J is TRBJ2-3, with TRBD1 as a possible D gene (5 bases). CDR3 length: 14 residues. CDR1 and CDR2 from the germline V gene are MNHNS and SASEGT. Trimming took off 7 bases at V and 0 bases at J, with 11 bases between the two ends. The CDR3 nucleotides are TGTGCCAGCAATGGGCAGGGTAGCACAGATACGCAGTATTTT. It codes for CASNGQGSTDTQYF.

The CDR3 here is CASSPTQQGASGTEAFF. The DNA for the CDR3 is TGTGCCAGCTCACCTACGCAACAGGGGGCGTCGGGTACTGAAGCTTTCTTT. The chain joins TRBV18 to TRBJ1-1, with 9 bases lining up with TRBD1. Germline loops: CDR1 KGHSH, CDR2 LQKENI. There are 17 residues in the CDR3. The J segment lost 5 bases and the V segment lost 3 bases, leaving 13 bases of the junction unmatched.

The CDR3 reads CASSLTLSGANVLTF. In nucleotides, the CDR3 is TGTGCCAGCAGCTTAACGCTGTCTGGGGCCAACGTCCTGACTTTC. This rearrangement joins TRBV7-3 to TRBJ2-6; D ambiguous. The V gene lost 0 bases and the J gene lost 1 base, with 4 bases spanning the gap. The CDR3 is 15 residues long. CDR1 is SGHTA, CDR2 FQGTGA, per germline.